This TCR beta chain was identified in a study of control samples from healthy donors and cancer patients. TCRdb keeps only in-frame clones here, not all; method: immunoSEQ multiplex PCR. The data show roughly 180,000 clones, approximately 94% seen once. The CDR3 extends over 13 amino acids. CDR1 and CDR2 from the germline V gene are WNHNN and SYGVQD (reference sequence). Trimming removed 4 bases at V and 1 base at J, with 7 bases between. The sequenced sample was blood. The rearrangement joins TRBV10-1 to TRBJ1-1; D unresolved. This TCR came from a woman younger than 30 in good health. The DNA of the CDR3 is TGCGCCAGCAGTGCAGGTTGGAACACTGAAGCTTTCTTT. It translates to CASSAGWNTEAFF.